The 19 T cell receptor beta chains in this list originate from one sample, sequenced in a study of early T cells in non-severe SARS-CoV-2 infection. TCRdb independently ran MiXCR on the 5' RACE reads; one entry per CDR3 protein. The sample carries tens of thousands of distinct CDR3 sequences, around 12% recorded once. The sample was whole blood. These receptors were collected from an adult who was a healthcare worker with PCR-confirmed SARS-CoV-2 infection or an uninfected control (not recorded which).

The chain couples TRBV30 to TRBJ2-5; D is undetermined. V lost 7 bases to trimming and J lost 3 bases, with 18 bases between them. This CDR3 spans 14 amino acids. Germline V CDR1 and CDR2: GTSNPN, SVGIG (reference sequence). CDR3 region: CALDLSEGKETQYF. The CDR3, as DNA: TGTGCCTTGGACCTATCGGAAGGGAAAGAGACCCAGTACTTC. Together with reference TRBV30 and TRBJ2-5, the CDR3 gives the full variable domain: SQTIHQWPATLVQPVGSPLSLECTVEGTSNPNLYWYRQAAGRGLQLLFYSVGIGQISSEVPQNLSASRPQDRQFILSSKKLLLSDSGFYLCALDLSEGKETQYFGPGTRLLVL.

The chain combines TRBV6-6 with TRBJ1-2, with 7 bases that match TRBD1. The V segment lost 5 bases and the J segment 5 bases; nucleotides outside the gene matches: 11. The germline V gene encodes CDR1 MNHNY and CDR2 SVGAGI (reference sequence). This CDR3 has 15 amino acids. CDR3 sequence: CASSRDSRLEYGYTF. In DNA, the CDR3 is TGTGCCAGCAGTCGGGACAGCAGGCTAGAATATGGCTACACCTTC.

This clonotype appeared a few times. This rearrangement joins TRBV2 to TRBJ2-2; D ambiguous. In germline, CDR1 is SNHLY, CDR2 FYNNEI. The CDR3 totals 11 residues. Trimming left V 6 bases short and J 5 bases short, with 4 bases between. Here the CDR3 reads CASRLTGELFF. The CDR3, as DNA: TGTGCCAGCAGACTAACCGGGGAGCTGTTTTTT.

The chain couples TRBV7-2 to TRBJ1-2; 9 bases are shared with TRBD1. Trimming cost V 5 bases and J 4 bases; bases outside gene matches: 8. This CDR3 spans 15 amino acids. Germline V CDR1 and CDR2: SGHTA, FQGNSA. The DNA of the CDR3 is TGTGCCAGCAGCCGAGGGGGACAGGGAGGCTATGGCTACACCTTC. Its protein product is CASSRGGQGGYGYTF.

This clonotype was detected a few times. The V gene is TRBV20-1, the J gene TRBJ2-2; D remains unclear. The V end was cut by 5 bases, the J end by 5 bases, with 12 bases between. The CDR3 contains 13 residues. CDR1 is DFQATT and CDR2 is SNEGSKA in the germline V gene (reference sequence). In DNA, the CDR3 is TGCAGTGCTCTTTCCACAGAGACCGGGGAGCTGTTTTTT. This codes for CSALSTETGELFF.

The J gene is TRBJ2-3, the V gene TRBV29-1; D unclear. Germline V gene lookup returns CDR1 SQVTM and CDR2 ANQGSEA. The V and J ends lost 7 bases and 0 bases respectively, with 11 bases between them. This CDR3 spans 13 amino acids. The CDR3 nucleotides read TGCAGCGCGTGCTCGGAGAGCACAGATACGCAGTATTTT. This encodes CSACSESTDTQYF.

This clonotype was recorded many times. The rearrangement joins TRBV6-2 or TRBV6-3 to TRBJ1-1; no definite D call. The CDR3 contains 15 residues. V was cut by 4 bases and J by 5 bases, with 17 bases left in between. Germline V gene sequence: CDR1 MNHEY, CDR2 SVGEGT. This CDR3 is CASSFRSHWRTEAFF. CDR3 nucleotides: TGTGCCAGCAGTTTCCGATCTCACTGGCGGACTGAAGCTTTCTTT.

The rearrangement joins TRBV2 to TRBJ2-6; D is ambiguous. CDR3 length equals 15 residues. Germline V lookup: CDR1 SNHLY, CDR2 FYNNEI. Trimming left V 2 bases short and J 0 bases short, with 5 bases between. CDR3 protein: CASSEMDSGANVLTF. The CDR3 bases are TGTGCCAGCAGTGAAATGGACTCTGGGGCCAACGTCCTGACTTTC.

This clonotype has more than one count but fewer than ten. The chain links TRBV28 to TRBJ2-1; TRBD2 matches 14 bases. The CDR3 spans 15 residues. Germline values: CDR1 MDHEN, CDR2 SYDVKM. V dropped 4 bases and J dropped 11; count of bases not matched to a gene: 7. CDR3 DNA sequence: TGTGCCAGCAGTTCGCCGGGACTAGCGGGAGATCAGCAGTTCTTC. Protein sequence: CASSSPGLAGDQQFF.

This clonotype was seen a handful of times. This rearrangement joins TRBV5-1 to TRBJ2-5; D is undetermined. The V end was cut by 4 bases, the J end by 5 bases, with 9 bases between. The CDR3 spans 12 residues. Germline V CDR1 and CDR2: SGHRS, YFSETQ. The CDR3 loop is CASSRPEETQYF. CDR3 in DNA: TGCGCCAGCAGCCGCCCCGAGGAGACCCAGTACTTC.

This clonotype was detected many times. The J gene is TRBJ2-1, the V gene TRBV10-1; 8 bases are shared with TRBD2. This CDR3 spans 16 amino acids. J was trimmed by 8 bases and V by 6 bases; bases with no gene match: 15. CDR1 and CDR2 from the germline V gene are WNHNN and SYGVQD (reference sequence). This chain's CDR3 is CASSERSGRPTYEQFF. The CDR3 DNA sequence: TGCGCCAGCAGCGAGAGGAGCGGGAGACCCACCTATGAGCAGTTCTTC.

The V gene is TRBV12-5, the J gene TRBJ1-1, with D tentatively TRBD1 (5 bases). Germline V CDR1 and CDR2: LGHNT, FRNRAP. With 4 bases removed from V and 0 bases from J, the gap between germline ends came to 15 bases. CDR3 size: 16 residues. The CDR3 sequence is CASGSTPGRVNTEAFF. As DNA, the CDR3 is TGTGCTAGTGGTTCCACCCCCGGCAGGGTGAACACTGAAGCTTTCTTT.

This clonotype was observed at least ten times. The V gene is TRBV19, the J gene TRBJ2-1, with TRBD1 identical over 7 bases. The J segment lost 6 bases and the V segment lost 4 bases, leaving 9 bases of the junction unmatched. CDR1 is LNHDA and CDR2 is SQIVND in the germline V gene (reference sequence). The CDR3 is made up of 15 amino acids. The CDR3 coding sequence is TGTGCCAGTAGTACCCTACAGGGGTTTATCAATGAGCAGTTCTTC. Protein product: CASSTLQGFINEQFF.

The table lists this clonotype with a few counts. V usage is TRBV28 and J usage is TRBJ2-3; a possible D gene is TRBD2 (6 bases). Trimming took off 7 bases at V and 8 bases at J, with 25 bases between the two ends. This CDR3 is built from 16 residues. Germline values: CDR1 MDHEN, CDR2 SYDVKM. CDR3 sequence (DNA): TGTGCCAGCACCGGAGGGAGTCTTCAGGTCGTGGGTACGCAGTATTTT. Residues: CASTGGSLQVVGTQYF. The whole variable domain, filled in from reference TRBV28 and TRBJ2-3, reads DVKVTQSSRYLVKRTGEKVFLECVQDMDHENMFWYRQDPGLGLRLIYFSYDVKMKEKGDIPEGYSVSREKKERFSLILESASTNQTSMYLCASTGGSLQVVGTQYFGPGTRLTVL.

This clonotype was detected only a few times. The rearrangement links TRBV29-1 to TRBJ1-2; D perhaps matches TRBD1 (5 bases). V gave up 8 bases and J gave up 6 bases, with 13 bases separating them. Germline CDR1 reads SQVTM; CDR2 reads ANQGSEA. This CDR3 is built from 11 residues. CDR3 loop: CSSRGDDGYTF. Written as DNA, the CDR3 is TGCAGCTCTCGGGGGGACGATGGCTACACCTTC.

The chain has TRBV28 and TRBJ2-6; D not resolved. This CDR3 comprises 11 residues. The V end lost 8 bases, the J end lost 5 bases, and 4 bases lay between the germline ends. Germline V gene data show CDR1 as MDHEN and CDR2 as SYDVKM. CDR3 in amino acids: CASLWANVLTF. The CDR3 DNA reads as TGTGCCAGCCTCTGGGCCAACGTCCTGACTTTC. Complete variable domain (other parts from reference TRBV28 and TRBJ2-6): DVKVTQSSRYLVKRTGEKVFLECVQDMDHENMFWYRQDPGLGLRLIYFSYDVKMKEKGDIPEGYSVSREKKERFSLILESASTNQTSMYLCASLWANVLTFGAGSRLTVL.

CDR3 residues: CASSSLAGGVQETQYF. CDR3 bases: TGTGCCAGCAGCTCCCTAGCGGGGGGCGTCCAAGAGACCCAGTACTTC. The chain links TRBV7-2 to TRBJ2-5, with 11 bases matching TRBD2. The CDR3 spans 16 residues. Germline assignment: CDR1 SGHTA and CDR2 FQGNSA. The trim removed 4 bases at V and 1 base at J, leaving 5 bases unmatched.

In this sample, this clonotype turned up many times. V gene TRBV5-1 combines with J gene TRBJ2-6; 13 nucleotides line up with TRBD2. The CDR3 consists of 18 residues. Germline assignment: CDR1 SGHRS and CDR2 YFSETQ. Unmatched junction bases numbered 4, after V lost 4 bases and J lost 0 bases. The CDR3: CASSGTSGRASGANVLTF. The CDR3 DNA is TGCGCCAGCAGCGGAACTAGCGGGAGGGCCTCTGGGGCCAACGTCCTGACTTTC.

This clonotype came up many times. This chain joins TRBV30 and TRBJ2-3; perhaps TRBD2 as D (6 bases). Germline values: CDR1 GTSNPN, CDR2 SVGIG (reference sequence). The CDR3 has 14 residues. The ends were cut back, 2 bases at V and 2 bases at J, with 11 bases in the middle. The CDR3 DNA is TGTGCCTGGAGTATGTGGGGGGTCACAGATACGCAGTATTTT. This translates into CAWSMWGVTDTQYF.